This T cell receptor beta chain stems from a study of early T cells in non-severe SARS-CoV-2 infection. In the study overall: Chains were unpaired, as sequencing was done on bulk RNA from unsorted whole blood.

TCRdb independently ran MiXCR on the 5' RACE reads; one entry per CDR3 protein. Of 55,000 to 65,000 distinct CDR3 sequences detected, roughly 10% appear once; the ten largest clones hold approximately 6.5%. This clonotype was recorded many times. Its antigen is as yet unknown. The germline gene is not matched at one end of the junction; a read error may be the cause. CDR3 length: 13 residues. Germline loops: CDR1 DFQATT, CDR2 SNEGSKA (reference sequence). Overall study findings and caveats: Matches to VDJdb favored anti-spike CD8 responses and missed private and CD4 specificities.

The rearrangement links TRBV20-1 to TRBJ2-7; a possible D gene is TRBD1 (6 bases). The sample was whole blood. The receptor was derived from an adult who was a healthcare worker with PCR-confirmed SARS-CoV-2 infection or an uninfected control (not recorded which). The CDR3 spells CSARVRGSFEQYF. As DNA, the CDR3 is TGCAGTGCTAGGGTCAGGGGTTCCTTCGAGCAGTACTTC.